This T cell receptor (beta chain) was found in a study of blood T cells in healthy people across ages. Points from the study as a whole: Per million T cells, TCR beta diversity dropped roughly linearly as age increased. Bulk PBMC profiling left naive and antigen-experienced comparisons inconclusive.

Combining a sample-barcoded 5' primer with a J-beta primer mix, a second PCR ran for roughly 6 to 12 cycles. TCRdb re-called the 5' RACE reads with MiXCR, one entry per CDR3 protein. The sample includes some 1,000,000 distinct CDR3 sequences, roughly a quarter of them seen just once. This clonotype was observed a handful of times. As yet, its antigen is unknown. The V gene end was trimmed by 6 bases and the J gene end by 1 base; junction bases not matched to a gene: 9. The CDR3 is 16 amino acids. Germline CDR1 and CDR2: KGHSH and LQKENI. The same data also contributed to another study, on T cells of mothers and their children. That paper adds: Pairs that are related and pairs that are unrelated have TCR recombination output shaped similarly by thymic selection. Overlap measured in related mother-child pairs was slightly, non-significantly higher than in unrelated pairs.

Sequencing input: blood. V gene TRBV18 combines with J gene TRBJ2-1, with TRBD1 identical over 7 bases. The origin of this receptor is a girl aged 2 to 9 in good health. CDR3 protein: CASSTLTGVSYNEQFF. CDR3 sequence (DNA): TGTGCCAGCTCGACGTTAACAGGGGTTTCCTACAATGAGCAGTTCTTC.